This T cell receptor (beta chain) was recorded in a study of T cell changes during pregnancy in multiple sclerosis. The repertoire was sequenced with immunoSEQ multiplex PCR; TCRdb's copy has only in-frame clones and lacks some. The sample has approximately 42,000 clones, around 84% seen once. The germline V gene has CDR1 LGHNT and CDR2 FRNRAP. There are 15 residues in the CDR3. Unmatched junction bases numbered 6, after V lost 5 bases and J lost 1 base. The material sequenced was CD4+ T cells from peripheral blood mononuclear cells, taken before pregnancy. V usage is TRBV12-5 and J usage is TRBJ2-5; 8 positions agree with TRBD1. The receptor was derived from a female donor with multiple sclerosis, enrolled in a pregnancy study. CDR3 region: CASGPGQGPQETQYF. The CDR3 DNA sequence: TGTGCTAGTGGTCCAGGACAGGGACCCCAAGAGACCCAGTACTTC. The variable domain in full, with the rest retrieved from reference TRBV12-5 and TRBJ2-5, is DARVTQTPRHKVTEMGQEVTMRCQPILGHNTVFWYRQTMMQGLELLAYFRNRAPLDDSGMPKDRFSAEMPDATLATLKIQPSEPRDSAVYFCASGPGQGPQETQYFGPGTRLLVL.